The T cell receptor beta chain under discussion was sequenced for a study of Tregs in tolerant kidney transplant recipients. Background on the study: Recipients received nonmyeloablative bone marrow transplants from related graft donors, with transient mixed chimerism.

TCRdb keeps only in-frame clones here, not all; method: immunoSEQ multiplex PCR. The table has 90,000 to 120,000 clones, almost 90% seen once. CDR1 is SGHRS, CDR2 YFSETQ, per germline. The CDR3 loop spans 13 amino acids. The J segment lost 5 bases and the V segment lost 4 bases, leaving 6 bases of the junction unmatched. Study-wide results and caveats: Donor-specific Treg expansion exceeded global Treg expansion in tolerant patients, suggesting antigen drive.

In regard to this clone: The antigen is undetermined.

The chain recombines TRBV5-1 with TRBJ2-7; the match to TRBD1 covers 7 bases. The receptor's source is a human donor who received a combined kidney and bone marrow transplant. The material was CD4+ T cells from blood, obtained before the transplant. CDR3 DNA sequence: TGCGCCAGCAGCCCAAGGGGGCGCGACGAGCAGTACTTC. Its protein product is CASSPRGRDEQYF.